One sample yielded the 28 T cell receptor beta chains listed below, sequenced in a study of blood T cell repertoires in COVID-19. Some clones are missing from TCRdb's copy, which holds only in-frame ones; the method was immunoSEQ multiplex PCR. The sample yields over 100,000 clones, approximately 84% seen once. Specimen: peripheral blood. Receptor source: a woman in her fifties or sixties with acute or convalescent COVID-19.

This sequence joins TRBV6-1 and TRBJ1-1; maybe TRBD1 (6 bases). V lost 3 bases to trimming and J lost 5 bases, with 10 bases between them. Germline CDR1 and CDR2: MNHNS and SASEGT. This CDR3 comprises 13 residues. The DNA of the CDR3 is TGTGCCAGCAGTGACAGGGGTATGACTGAAGCTTTCTTT. This sequence encodes CASSDRGMTEAFF.

The chain couples TRBV5-1 to TRBJ1-2, with 7 bases that match TRBD1. The CDR3 runs to 15 residues. V was pared by 4 bases and J by 8 bases, with 14 bases of the junction left unmatched. Looked up from germline, CDR1 is SGHRS and CDR2 is YFSETQ. This CDR3 is CASSPWGHTGVGYTF. CDR3 bases: TGCGCCAGCAGCCCCTGGGGGCACACAGGGGTCGGCTACACCTTC.

The CDR3 sequence is CASSLGQGNTIYF. The CDR3 region has the DNA TGTGCCAGCAGCTTGGGACAGGGGAACACCATATATTTT. The chain couples TRBV7-9 to TRBJ1-3; the match to TRBD1 covers 10 bases. This CDR3 comprises 13 residues. The germline gives CDR1 SEHNR, CDR2 FQNEAQ (reference sequence). The V and J ends lost 3 bases and 7 bases, in that order; junction bases with no gene match: 0.

The V call is TRBV19, the J call TRBJ1-2; 10 bases match TRBD1. J was trimmed by 5 bases and V by 6 bases; bases with no gene match: 6. Per germline, CDR1 LNHDA and CDR2 SQIVND (reference sequence). This CDR3 comprises 14 residues. CDR3 loop: CASRQPGQGYGYTF. In DNA form, the CDR3 reads TGTGCCAGTAGGCAACCGGGACAGGGGTATGGCTACACCTTC.

The J gene is TRBJ2-7, the V gene TRBV6-1, with 8 nucleotides matching TRBD1. In germline, CDR1 is MNHNS, CDR2 SASEGT. The CDR3 runs to 14 residues. The V and J ends lost 1 base and 6 bases, in that order; junction bases with no gene match: 5. This chain's CDR3 is CASSEGTGIFEQYF. CDR3 DNA sequence: TGTGCCAGCAGTGAAGGGACAGGGATTTTCGAGCAGTACTTC.

The chain links TRBV9 to TRBJ1-2; no clear D gene. This CDR3 spans 12 amino acids. Trimming stripped 3 bases from V and 7 bases from J, with 10 bases between. Germline V gives CDR1 SGDLS, CDR2 YYNGEE. This CDR3 is CASSASRVGYTF. The CDR3 nucleotides read TGTGCCAGCAGCGCATCCCGGGTTGGCTACACCTTC.

This chain links TRBV9 with TRBJ2-3; 9 bases match TRBD2. Trimming removed 3 bases from V and 3 bases from J; junction bases left unmatched: 8. The CDR3 has 16 amino acids. CDR1 and CDR2 (germline): SGDLS, YYNGEE. As DNA, the CDR3 is TGTGCCAGCAGCGCCGGAGGACTAGCGCAGACAGATACGCAGTATTTT. Amino acid sequence: CASSAGGLAQTDTQYF.

The chain carries TRBV2 and TRBJ2-2; possible D gene TRBD2, 7 bases. The CDR3 is 16 residues long. Germline lookup yields CDR1 SNHLY and CDR2 FYNNEI. V lost 6 bases, J lost 7 bases, and 21 bases lay in between. The DNA for the CDR3 is TGTGCCAGCAGAGCTGGAAGGGGGGGCTCGAGCGGGGAGCTGTTTTTT. Protein: CASRAGRGGSSGELFF. The full variable domain, with the rest looked up from reference TRBV2 and TRBJ2-2, is EPEVTQTPSHQVTQMGQEVILRCVPISNHLYFYWYRQILGQKVEFLVSFYNNEISEKSEIFDDQFSVERPDGSNFTLKIRSTKLEDSAMYFCASRAGRGGSSGELFFGEGSRLTVL.

V and J are TRBV5-1 and TRBJ2-1, with TRBD1 as a possible D gene (6 bases). The CDR3 runs 13 residues. V lost 0 bases to trimming and J lost 10 bases, with 11 bases between them. Per germline, CDR1 SGHRS and CDR2 YFSETQ. This CDR3 reads CASSLGYRGEQFF. The CDR3 DNA reads TGCGCCAGCAGCTTGGGATATAGGGGGGAGCAGTTCTTC.

The V call is TRBV27, the J call TRBJ1-1, with D perhaps matching TRBD1 (5 bases). CDR1 is MNHEY, CDR2 SMNVEV, per germline (reference sequence). This CDR3 spans 15 amino acids. Trimming took off 6 bases at V and 5 bases at J, with 19 bases between the two ends. This CDR3 reads CASSPQGLGGTEAFF. Here the CDR3 DNA reads TGTGCCAGCAGCCCTCAGGGACTCGGGGGTACTGAAGCTTTCTTT.

This clone has more than one count but fewer than ten. The chain couples TRBV28 to TRBJ1-1; D possibly corresponds to TRBD1 (5 bases). Germline assignment: CDR1 MDHEN and CDR2 SYDVKM. The CDR3 spans 13 residues. Trimming took off 3 bases at V and 5 bases at J, with 10 bases between the two ends. The CDR3 reads CASSFRGWTEAFF. The CDR3 DNA sequence: TGTGCCAGCAGTTTTAGGGGATGGACTGAAGCTTTCTTT.

V and J are TRBV4-1 and TRBJ1-5, with 7 bases identical to TRBD1. CDR3 length: 16 residues. V shed 1 base and J 4 bases; nucleotides not matched to a gene: 7. Germline V CDR1 and CDR2: MGHRA, YSYEKL. The CDR3 nucleotides are TGCGCCAGCAGCCAAGCCCCACAGGGGAATAATCAGCCCCAGCATTTT. Its protein is CASSQAPQGNNQPQHF.

The rearrangement joins TRBV5-4 to TRBJ2-2; D is uncertain. V was shortened by 0 bases and J by 8 bases, with 11 bases between the two germline ends. The CDR3 runs to 14 residues. CDR1 SGHNT and CDR2 YYREEE come from the germline V gene (reference sequence). This chain's CDR3 is CASSLAERLGELFF. The CDR3 region has the DNA TGTGCCAGCAGCTTGGCCGAGCGTTTGGGGGAGCTGTTTTTT.

This clone was seen more than once but under ten times. The chain recombines TRBV28 with TRBJ2-7, with 11 bases that match TRBD1. The J segment lost 3 bases and the V segment lost 1 base, leaving 2 bases of the junction unmatched. The CDR3 length is 15 residues. Germline V gene sequence: CDR1 MDHEN, CDR2 SYDVKM. The CDR3 DNA follows: TGTGCCAGCAGTTTATTAGGGACAGGGGGCTACGAGCAGTACTTC. Amino acid sequence: CASSLLGTGGYEQYF. The variable domain in full, with the rest retrieved from reference TRBV28 and TRBJ2-7, is DVKVTQSSRYLVKRTGEKVFLECVQDMDHENMFWYRQDPGLGLRLIYFSYDVKMKEKGDIPEGYSVSREKKERFSLILESASTNQTSMYLCASSLLGTGGYEQYFGPGTRLTVT.

The rearrangement links TRBV4-2 to TRBJ2-3, with TRBD2 matching over 8 bases. CDR3 length: 15 residues. The junction had 9 bases not matched to a gene; V was cut back by 4 bases and J by 6 bases. The germline gives CDR1 LGHNA, CDR2 YNFKEQ. CDR3 nucleotide sequence: TGTGCCAGCAGCCCCTCCGGGGGGGCCAGGGATACGCAGTATTTT. Its translation is CASSPSGGARDTQYF.

This chain links TRBV7-2 with TRBJ2-2, with 11 bases fitting TRBD2. With 5 bases clipped from V and 3 bases from J, the junction kept 5 bases outside the gene matches. CDR1 is SGHTA, CDR2 FQGNSA, per germline. This CDR3 contains 16 residues. CDR3 region: CASSQRTSGYTGELFF. In DNA form, the CDR3 reads TGTGCCAGCAGCCAACGGACTAGCGGGTACACCGGGGAGCTGTTTTTT.

The chain has TRBV10-3 and TRBJ2-1; TRBD2 agrees at 8 bases. Germline loops: CDR1 ENHRY, CDR2 SYGVKD. J gave up 3 bases and V 6 bases, and 10 bases lay outside the gene matches. CDR3 length: 16 amino acids. The CDR3 coding sequence is TGTGCCATCAGCCGGATAGCGGGGTCGGACTACAATGAGCAGTTCTTC. It specifies CAISRIAGSDYNEQFF.

The V gene is TRBV12-5, the J gene TRBJ1-2; D not resolved. The CDR3 extends over 13 amino acids. Trimming pared 2 bases from V and 1 base from J, leaving 5 bases between. Germline CDR1 and CDR2: LGHNT and FRNRAP. The CDR3 sequence: CASGLIVNYGYTF. The CDR3 DNA sequence: TGTGCTAGTGGTTTGATAGTTAACTATGGCTACACCTTC.

The rearrangement uses TRBV6-5 and TRBJ2-7; TRBD1 agrees at 8 bases. The CDR3 is 14 amino acids. The V gene end was trimmed by 5 bases and the J gene end by 3 bases; junction bases not matched to a gene: 6. Per germline, CDR1 MNHEY and CDR2 SVGAGI. CDR3: CASSKRTGLYEQYF. The CDR3 DNA follows: TGTGCCAGCAGTAAGAGGACAGGGCTCTACGAGCAGTACTTC.

The chain combines TRBV5-1 with TRBJ2-2; 7 bases line up with TRBD1. The CDR3 sequence is 15 residues long. Germline V gene sequence: CDR1 SGHRS, CDR2 YFSETQ. The J segment lost 4 bases and the V segment lost 3 bases, leaving 6 bases of the junction unmatched. DNA of the CDR3: TGCGCCAGCAGCTCCCCGGGACAGCTCACCGGGGAGCTGTTTTTT. It codes for CASSSPGQLTGELFF.

CDR3 DNA: TGTGCCAGCGCAGAAGAGGGAGTTGATGGCTACACCTTC. It yields the protein CASAEEGVDGYTF. The chain recombines TRBV2 with TRBJ1-2; D call uncertain. Germline values: CDR1 SNHLY, CDR2 FYNNEI. There are 13 residues in the CDR3. Trimming shortened V by 8 bases and J by 6 bases, and 16 bases separated the two germline ends.

This clone was picked up one time. J is TRBJ1-5 and V is TRBV5-5; 7 bases are shared with TRBD1. The CDR3 runs to 15 residues. Losses at the gene ends were 3 bases for V and 2 bases for J; bases not matched to a gene: 5. Germline lookup yields CDR1 SGHKS and CDR2 YYEKEE (reference sequence). The CDR3 DNA reads TGTGCCAGCAGCTCCAGACAGGGTGGCAATCAGCCCCAGCATTTT. It codes for CASSSRQGGNQPQHF. The variable domain in full, with the rest retrieved from reference TRBV5-5 and TRBJ1-5, is DAGVTQSPTHLIKTRGQQVTLRCSPISGHKSVSWYQQVLGQGPQFIFQYYEKEERGRGNFPDRFSARQFPNYSSELNVNALLLGDSALYLCASSSRQGGNQPQHFGDGTRLSIL.

This sequence joins TRBV30 and TRBJ2-7; TRBD1 matches 10 bases. V trimming: 2 bases; J trimming: 3 bases; junction bases outside the gene matches: 7. This CDR3 has 15 amino acids. From germline, CDR1 is GTSNPN and CDR2 SVGIG (reference sequence). The CDR3 loop reads CAWSRGQGIVYEQYF. CDR3 DNA sequence: TGTGCCTGGAGTAGGGGACAGGGGATTGTCTACGAGCAGTACTTC.

The chain employs TRBV6-2 or TRBV6-3 and TRBJ1-1; D gene ambiguous. Germline CDR1 is MNHEY and CDR2 is SVGEGT. The V and J ends lost 4 bases and 0 bases respectively, with 15 bases between them. The CDR3 contains 16 residues. The CDR3 loop reads CASSWVLGGLNTEAFF. The CDR3 DNA is TGTGCCAGCAGTTGGGTACTCGGCGGCTTGAACACTGAAGCTTTCTTT.

The chain has TRBV4-2 and TRBJ2-3; 11 bases map to TRBD2. The CDR3 has 16 amino acids. After removal of 4 bases from V and 3 bases from J, the junction contained 6 bases not matched to a gene. Germline lookup yields CDR1 LGHNA and CDR2 YNFKEQ. The CDR3 DNA is TGTGCCAGCAGCCCTCGACTAGCGGGGACGACAGATACGCAGTATTTT. This translates into CASSPRLAGTTDTQYF.

The V call is TRBV4-2, the J call TRBJ1-2; no clear D gene. Germline CDR1 and CDR2: LGHNA and YNFKEQ. CDR3 length: 18 residues. Trimming stripped 2 bases from V and 1 base from J, with 20 bases between. The CDR3 bases are TGTGCCAGCAGCCAAAATACCCGGCGTGAGGGTGATAACTATGGCTACACCTTC. Translation: CASSQNTRREGDNYGYTF.

V is TRBV27 and J is TRBJ1-3; D is undetermined. The length of the CDR3 is 16 residues. The V and J ends lost 5 bases and 0 bases respectively, with 14 bases between them. Germline lookup yields CDR1 MNHEY and CDR2 SMNVEV (reference sequence). CDR3 in amino acids: CASSPKTFHSGNTIYF. The CDR3 coding sequence is TGTGCCAGCAGTCCTAAGACTTTCCACTCTGGAAACACCATATATTTT.

The chain employs TRBV11-2 and TRBJ1-2; 8 bases are a match to TRBD1. The CDR3 contains 15 residues. V was pared by 4 bases and J by 4 bases, with 8 bases of the junction left unmatched. Germline-derived CDR1 and CDR2 are SGHAT and FQNNGV. CDR3 sequence (DNA): TGTGCCAGCAGCTCCCTGAGGGACAGGACCTATGGCTACACCTTC. Its translation is CASSSLRDRTYGYTF. Supplemented by reference TRBV11-2 and TRBJ1-2, the full variable domain reads EAGVAQSPRYKIIEKRQSVAFWCNPISGHATLYWYQQILGQGPKLLIQFQNNGVVDDSQLPKDRFSAERLKGVDSTLKIQPAKLEDSAVYLCASSSLRDRTYGYTFGSGTRLTVV.